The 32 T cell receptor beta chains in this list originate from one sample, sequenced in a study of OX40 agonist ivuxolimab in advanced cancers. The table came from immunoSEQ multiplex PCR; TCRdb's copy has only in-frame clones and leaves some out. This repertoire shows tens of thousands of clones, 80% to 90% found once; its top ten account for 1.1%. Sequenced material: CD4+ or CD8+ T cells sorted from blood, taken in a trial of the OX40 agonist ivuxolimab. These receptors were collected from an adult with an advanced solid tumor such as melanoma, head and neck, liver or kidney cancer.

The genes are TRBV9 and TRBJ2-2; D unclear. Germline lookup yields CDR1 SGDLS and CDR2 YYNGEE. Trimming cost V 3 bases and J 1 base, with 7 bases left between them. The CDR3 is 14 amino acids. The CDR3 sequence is CASSGTVNTGELFF. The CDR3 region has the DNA TGTGCCAGCAGCGGGACCGTGAACACCGGGGAGCTGTTTTTT.

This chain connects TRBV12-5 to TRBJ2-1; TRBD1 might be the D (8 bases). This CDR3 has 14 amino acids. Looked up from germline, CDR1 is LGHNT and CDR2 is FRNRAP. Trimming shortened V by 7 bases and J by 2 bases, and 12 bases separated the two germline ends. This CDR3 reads CASDRGGAYNEQFF. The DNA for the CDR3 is TGTGCTAGTGACAGGGGGGGCGCCTACAATGAGCAGTTCTTC. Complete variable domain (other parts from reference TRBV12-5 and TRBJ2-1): DARVTQTPRHKVTEMGQEVTMRCQPILGHNTVFWYRQTMMQGLELLAYFRNRAPLDDSGMPKDRFSAEMPDATLATLKIQPSEPRDSAVYFCASDRGGAYNEQFFGPGTRLTVL.

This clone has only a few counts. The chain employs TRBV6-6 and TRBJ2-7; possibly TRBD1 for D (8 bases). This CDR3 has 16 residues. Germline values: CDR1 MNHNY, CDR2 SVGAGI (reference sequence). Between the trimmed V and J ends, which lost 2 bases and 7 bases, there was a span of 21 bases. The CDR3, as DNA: TGTGCCAGCAGTTACGGGACAGGCGTTGAGGGGGGGGAGCAGTACGTC. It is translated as CASSYGTGVEGGEQYV.

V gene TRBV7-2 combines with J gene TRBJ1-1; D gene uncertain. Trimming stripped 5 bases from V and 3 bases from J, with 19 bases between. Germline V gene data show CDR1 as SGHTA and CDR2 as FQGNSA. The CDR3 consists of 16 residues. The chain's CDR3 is CASSHKERVRDTEAFF. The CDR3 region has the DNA TGTGCCAGCAGCCATAAAGAAAGGGTAAGGGACACTGAAGCTTTCTTT.

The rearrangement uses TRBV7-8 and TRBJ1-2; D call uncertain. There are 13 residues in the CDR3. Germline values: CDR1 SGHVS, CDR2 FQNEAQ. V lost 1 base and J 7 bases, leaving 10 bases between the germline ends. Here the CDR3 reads CASSLVEGTGYTF. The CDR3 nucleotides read TGTGCCAGCAGCTTAGTTGAGGGTACTGGCTACACCTTC.

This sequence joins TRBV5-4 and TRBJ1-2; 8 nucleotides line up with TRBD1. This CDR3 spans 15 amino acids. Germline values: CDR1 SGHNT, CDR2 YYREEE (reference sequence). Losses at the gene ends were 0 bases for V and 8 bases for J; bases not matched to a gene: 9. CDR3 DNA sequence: TGTGCCAGCAGCTTGGCCTACGGACAGGGCCCAGGCTACACCTTC. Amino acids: CASSLAYGQGPGYTF.

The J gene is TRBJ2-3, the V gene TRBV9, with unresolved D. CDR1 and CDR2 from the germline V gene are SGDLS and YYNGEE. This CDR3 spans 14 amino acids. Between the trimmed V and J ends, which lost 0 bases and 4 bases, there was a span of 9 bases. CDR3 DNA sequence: TGTGCCAGCAGCGTAGAGGTTTTCGCAGATACGCAGTATTTT. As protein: CASSVEVFADTQYF.

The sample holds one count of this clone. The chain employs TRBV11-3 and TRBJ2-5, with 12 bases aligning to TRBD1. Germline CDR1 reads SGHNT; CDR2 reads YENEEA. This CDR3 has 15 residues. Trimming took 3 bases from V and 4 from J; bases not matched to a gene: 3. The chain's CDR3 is CASSFGTGGVETQYF. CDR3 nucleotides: TGTGCCAGCAGCTTTGGGACAGGGGGCGTAGAGACCCAGTACTTC.

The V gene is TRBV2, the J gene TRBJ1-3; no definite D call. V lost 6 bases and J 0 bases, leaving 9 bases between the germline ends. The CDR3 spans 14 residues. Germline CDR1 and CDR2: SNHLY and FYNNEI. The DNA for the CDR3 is TGTGCCAGCAGGCCCGACCTCTCTGGAAACACCATATATTTT. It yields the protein CASRPDLSGNTIYF.

The CDR3 region has the DNA TGTGCCAGCAGCCTTAGGGGATGGAACACTGAAGCTTTCTTT. This sequence encodes CASSLRGWNTEAFF. The gene calls are TRBV7-9 and TRBJ1-1; D is perhaps TRBD1 (5 bases). Germline CDR1 reads SEHNR; CDR2 reads FQNEAQ (reference sequence). Trimming shortened V by 5 bases and J by 1 base, and 11 bases separated the two germline ends. This CDR3 is built from 14 residues.

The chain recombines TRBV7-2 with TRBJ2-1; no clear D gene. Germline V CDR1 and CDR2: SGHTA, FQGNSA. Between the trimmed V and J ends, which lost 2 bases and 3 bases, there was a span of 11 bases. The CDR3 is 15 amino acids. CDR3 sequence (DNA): TGTGCCAGCAGCTTATCGGTCGCCGTCTACAATGAGCAGTTCTTC. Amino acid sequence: CASSLSVAVYNEQFF. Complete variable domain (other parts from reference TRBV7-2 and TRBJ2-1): GAGVSQSPSNKVTEKGKDVELRCDPISGHTALYWYRQSLGQGLEFLIYFQGNSAPDKSGLPSDRFSAERTGGSVSTLTIQRTQQEDSAVYLCASSLSVAVYNEQFFGPGTRLTVL.

The CDR3 nucleotides read TGTGCCAGCAGCTTAGGAACAGGAGATACGCAGTATTTT. Amino acid sequence: CASSLGTGDTQYF. This sequence joins TRBV7-2 and TRBJ2-3, with a possible D match to TRBD1 (5 bases). CDR3 length: 13 amino acids. The germline V and J ends were trimmed by 1 base and 5 bases, with 7 bases remaining between them. Germline CDR1 is SGHTA and CDR2 is FQGNSA.

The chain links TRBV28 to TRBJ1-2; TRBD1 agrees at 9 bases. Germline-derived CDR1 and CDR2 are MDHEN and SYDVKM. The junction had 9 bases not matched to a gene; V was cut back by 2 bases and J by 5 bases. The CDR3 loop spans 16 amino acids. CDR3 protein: CASSLPTGTGPYGYTF. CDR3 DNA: TGTGCCAGCAGTTTACCCACCGGGACAGGGCCTTATGGCTACACCTTC.

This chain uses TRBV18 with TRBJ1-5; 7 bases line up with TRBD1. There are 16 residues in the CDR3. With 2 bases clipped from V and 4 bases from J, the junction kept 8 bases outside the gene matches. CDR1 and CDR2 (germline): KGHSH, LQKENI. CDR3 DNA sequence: TGTGCCAGCTCACCAACGGTCGGACAGGCGAATCAGCCCCAGCATTTT. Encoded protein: CASSPTVGQANQPQHF. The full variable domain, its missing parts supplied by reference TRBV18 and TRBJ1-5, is NAGVMQNPRHLVRRRGQEARLRCSPMKGHSHVYWYRQLPEEGLKFMVYLQKENIIDESGMPKERFSAEFPKEGPSILRIQQVVRGDSAAYFCASSPTVGQANQPQHFGDGTRLSIL.

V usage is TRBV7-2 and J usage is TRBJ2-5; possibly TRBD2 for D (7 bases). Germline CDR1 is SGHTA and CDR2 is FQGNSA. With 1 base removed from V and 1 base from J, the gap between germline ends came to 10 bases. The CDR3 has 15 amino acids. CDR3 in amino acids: CASSLVGGGQETQYF. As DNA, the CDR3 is TGTGCCAGCAGCTTAGTAGGGGGGGGCCAAGAGACCCAGTACTTC.

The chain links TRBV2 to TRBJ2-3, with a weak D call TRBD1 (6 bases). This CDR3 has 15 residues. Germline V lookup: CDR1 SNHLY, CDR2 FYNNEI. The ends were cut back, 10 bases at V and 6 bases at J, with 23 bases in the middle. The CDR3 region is CATRKSRGGYDTQYF. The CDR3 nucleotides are TGTGCCACTAGAAAATCGAGAGGGGGATACGATACGCAGTATTTT.

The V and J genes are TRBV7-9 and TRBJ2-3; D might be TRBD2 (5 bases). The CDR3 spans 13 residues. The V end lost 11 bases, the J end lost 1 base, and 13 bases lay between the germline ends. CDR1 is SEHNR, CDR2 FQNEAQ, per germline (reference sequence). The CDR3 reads CAGELAGTDTQYF. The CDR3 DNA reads TGTGCCGGGGAGCTAGCAGGCACAGATACGCAGTATTTT.

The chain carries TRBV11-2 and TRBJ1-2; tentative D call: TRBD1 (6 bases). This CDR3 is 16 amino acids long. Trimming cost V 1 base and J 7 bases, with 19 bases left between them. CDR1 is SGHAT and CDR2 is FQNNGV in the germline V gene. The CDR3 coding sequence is TGTGCCAGCAGCTTAGTAGGGGGGAAGACGACGTCTGGCTACACCTTC. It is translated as CASSLVGGKTTSGYTF. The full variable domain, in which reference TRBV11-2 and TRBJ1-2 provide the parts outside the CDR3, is EAGVAQSPRYKIIEKRQSVAFWCNPISGHATLYWYQQILGQGPKLLIQFQNNGVVDDSQLPKDRFSAERLKGVDSTLKIQPAKLEDSAVYLCASSLVGGKTTSGYTFGSGTRLTVV.

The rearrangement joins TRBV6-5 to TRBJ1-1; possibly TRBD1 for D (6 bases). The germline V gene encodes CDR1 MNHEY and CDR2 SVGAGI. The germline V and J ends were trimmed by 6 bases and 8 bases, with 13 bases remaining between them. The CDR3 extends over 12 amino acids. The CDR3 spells CASSSDRYEAFF. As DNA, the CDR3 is TGTGCCAGCAGCTCCGACAGGTACGAAGCTTTCTTT.

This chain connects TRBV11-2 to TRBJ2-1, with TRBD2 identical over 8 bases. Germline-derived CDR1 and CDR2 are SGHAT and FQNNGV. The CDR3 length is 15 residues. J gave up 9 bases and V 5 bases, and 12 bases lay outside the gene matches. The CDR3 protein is CASSPQGLAGGEQFF. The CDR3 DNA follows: TGTGCCAGCAGCCCACAAGGACTAGCTGGTGGTGAGCAGTTCTTC.

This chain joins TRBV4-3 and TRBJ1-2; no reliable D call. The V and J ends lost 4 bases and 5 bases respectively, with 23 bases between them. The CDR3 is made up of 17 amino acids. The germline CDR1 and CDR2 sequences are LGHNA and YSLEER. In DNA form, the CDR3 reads TGCGCCAGCAGCCCACAAATGGGTTCCGGCTCGGGTTATGGCTACACCTTC. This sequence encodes CASSPQMGSGSGYGYTF.

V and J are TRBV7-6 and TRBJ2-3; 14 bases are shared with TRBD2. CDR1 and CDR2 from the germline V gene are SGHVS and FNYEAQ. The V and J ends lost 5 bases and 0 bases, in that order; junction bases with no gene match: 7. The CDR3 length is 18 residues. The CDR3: CASSRLAGGGLSTDTQYF. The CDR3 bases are TGTGCCAGCAGCCGACTAGCGGGGGGGGGACTTAGCACAGATACGCAGTATTTT.

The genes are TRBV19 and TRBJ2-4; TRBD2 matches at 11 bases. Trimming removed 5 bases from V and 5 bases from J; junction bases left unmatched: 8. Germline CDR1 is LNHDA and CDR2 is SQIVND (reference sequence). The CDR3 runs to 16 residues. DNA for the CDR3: TGTGCCAGTAGTCCCCAGAGTAGCGGGGGGGAAAACATTCAGTACTTC. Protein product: CASSPQSSGGENIQYF.

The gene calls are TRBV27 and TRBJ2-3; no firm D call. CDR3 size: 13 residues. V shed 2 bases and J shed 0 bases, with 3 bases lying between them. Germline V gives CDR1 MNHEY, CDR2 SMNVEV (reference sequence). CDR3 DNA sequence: TGTGCCAGCAGTTTAGGGAGCACAGATACGCAGTATTTT. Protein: CASSLGSTDTQYF.

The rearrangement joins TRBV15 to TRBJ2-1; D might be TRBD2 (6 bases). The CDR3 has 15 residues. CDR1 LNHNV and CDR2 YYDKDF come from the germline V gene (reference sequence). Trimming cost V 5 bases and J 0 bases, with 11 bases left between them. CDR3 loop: CATSRAGLSYNEQFF. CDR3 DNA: TGTGCCACCAGCCGAGCGGGCCTCTCCTACAATGAGCAGTTCTTC.

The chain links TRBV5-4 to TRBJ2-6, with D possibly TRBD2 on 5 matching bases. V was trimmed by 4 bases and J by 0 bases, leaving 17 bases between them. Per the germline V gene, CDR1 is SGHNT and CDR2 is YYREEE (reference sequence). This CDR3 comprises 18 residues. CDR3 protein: CASSPPRTPNSGANVLTF. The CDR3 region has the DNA TGTGCCAGCAGCCCTCCCCGGACTCCCAACTCTGGGGCCAACGTCCTGACTTTC.

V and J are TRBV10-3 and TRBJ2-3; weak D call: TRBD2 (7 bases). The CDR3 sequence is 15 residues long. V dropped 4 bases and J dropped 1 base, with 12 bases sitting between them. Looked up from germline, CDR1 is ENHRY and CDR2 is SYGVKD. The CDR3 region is CAISVGGGGTDTQYF. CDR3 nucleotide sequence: TGTGCCATCAGTGTAGGGGGGGGCGGCACAGATACGCAGTATTTT.

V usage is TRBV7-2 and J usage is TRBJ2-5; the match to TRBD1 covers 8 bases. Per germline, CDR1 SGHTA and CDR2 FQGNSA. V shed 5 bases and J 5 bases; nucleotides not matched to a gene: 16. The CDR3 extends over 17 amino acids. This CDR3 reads CASSHGGRTGMGETQYF. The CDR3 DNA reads TGTGCCAGCAGCCATGGGGGCCGGACAGGGATGGGGGAGACCCAGTACTTC.

The CDR3 here is CASSLFLNPGTEAFF. The CDR3 DNA reads as TGTGCCAGCAGTTTATTCCTGAACCCAGGGACTGAAGCTTTCTTT. The chain couples TRBV27 to TRBJ1-1; TRBD1 might be the D (5 bases). The V gene's germline CDR1 is MNHEY and CDR2 SMNVEV (reference sequence). The CDR3 is made up of 15 amino acids. Trimming shortened V by 1 base and J by 5 bases, and 14 bases separated the two germline ends.

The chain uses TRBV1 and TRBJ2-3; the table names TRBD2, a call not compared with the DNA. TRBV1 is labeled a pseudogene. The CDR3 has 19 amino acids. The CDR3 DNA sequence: TGCACCAGCAGCCAAGATCCACTAGCCCGCGCTTTGGTACGAGATACGCAGTATTTT. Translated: CTSSQDPLARALVRDTQYF.

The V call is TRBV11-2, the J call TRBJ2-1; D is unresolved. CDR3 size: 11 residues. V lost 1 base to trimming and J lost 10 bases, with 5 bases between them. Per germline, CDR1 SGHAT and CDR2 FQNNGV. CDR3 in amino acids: CASSLVLEQFF. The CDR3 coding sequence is TGTGCCAGCAGCTTAGTCCTGGAGCAGTTCTTC.

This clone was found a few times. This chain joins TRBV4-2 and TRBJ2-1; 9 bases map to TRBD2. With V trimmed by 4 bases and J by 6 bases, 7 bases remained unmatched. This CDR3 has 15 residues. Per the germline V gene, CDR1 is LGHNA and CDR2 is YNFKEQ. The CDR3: CASSPLAGLANEQFF. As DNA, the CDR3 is TGTGCCAGCAGCCCCCTAGCGGGGCTTGCCAATGAGCAGTTCTTC.